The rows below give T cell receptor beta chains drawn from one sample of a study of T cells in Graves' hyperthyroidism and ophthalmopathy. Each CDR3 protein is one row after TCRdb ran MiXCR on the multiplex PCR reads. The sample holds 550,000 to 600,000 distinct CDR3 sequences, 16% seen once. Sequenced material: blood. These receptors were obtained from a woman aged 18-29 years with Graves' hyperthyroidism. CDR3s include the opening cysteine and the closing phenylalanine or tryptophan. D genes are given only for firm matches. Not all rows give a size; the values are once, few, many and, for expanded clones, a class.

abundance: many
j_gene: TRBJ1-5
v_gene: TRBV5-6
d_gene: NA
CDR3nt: TGTGCCAGCAGCTTGGCGGCAGGGTTGGATCAGCCCCAGCATTTT
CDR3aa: CASSLAAGLDQPQHF

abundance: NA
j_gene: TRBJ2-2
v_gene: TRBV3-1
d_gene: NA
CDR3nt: TGTGCCAGCAGCCATGGTCTGGGAACCGGGGAGCTGTTTTTT
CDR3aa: CASSHGLGTGELFF

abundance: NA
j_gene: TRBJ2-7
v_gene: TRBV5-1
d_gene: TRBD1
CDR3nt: TGCGCCAGCAGCTTGTGGGGACAGCTCTACGAGCAGTACTTC
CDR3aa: CASSLWGQLYEQYF

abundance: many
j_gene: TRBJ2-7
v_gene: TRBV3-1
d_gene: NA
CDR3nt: TGTGCCAGCAGCCGGCGGGACCGTCTCTACGAGCAGTACTTC
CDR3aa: CASSRRDRLYEQYF

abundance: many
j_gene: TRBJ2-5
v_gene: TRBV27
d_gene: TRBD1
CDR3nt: TGTGCCAGCACCCTAACACAGGGGGCTGAGACCCAGTACTTC
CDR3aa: CASTLTQGAETQYF

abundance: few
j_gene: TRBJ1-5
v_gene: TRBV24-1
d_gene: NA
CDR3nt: TGTGCCACCAGTGATCGCCCGATCCCACTGTGTAGCAATCAGCCCCAGCATTTT
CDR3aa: CATSDRPIPLCSNQPQHF

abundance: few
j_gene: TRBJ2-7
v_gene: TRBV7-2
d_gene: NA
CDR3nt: TGTGCCAGCAGCTTAACTATAGCGGTCCCTTACGAGCAGTACTTC
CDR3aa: CASSLTIAVPYEQYF

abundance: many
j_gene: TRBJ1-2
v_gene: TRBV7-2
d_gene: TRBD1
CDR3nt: TGTGCCAGCAGCCCCCATCCGGGACAGATCTATGGCTACACCTTC
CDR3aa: CASSPHPGQIYGYTF

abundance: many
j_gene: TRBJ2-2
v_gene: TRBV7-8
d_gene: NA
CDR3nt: TGTGCCAGCAGCTTAGCGGGGGGAGTGTACACCGGGGAGCTGTTTTTT
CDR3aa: CASSLAGGVYTGELFF

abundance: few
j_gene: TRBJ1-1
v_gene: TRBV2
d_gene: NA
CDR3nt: TGTGCCAGCAGCCAGGGTGGAGGCCACACTGAAGCTTTCTTT
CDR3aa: CASSQGGGHTEAFF

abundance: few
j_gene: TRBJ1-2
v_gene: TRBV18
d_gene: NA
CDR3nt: TGTGCCAGCTCCATGAACCTTAACTATGGCTACACCTTC
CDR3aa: CASSMNLNYGYTF

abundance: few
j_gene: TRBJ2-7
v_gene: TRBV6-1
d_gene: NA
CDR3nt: TGTGCCAGCAGTGAAGCGTTCTACGAGCAGTACTTC
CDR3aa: CASSEAFYEQYF

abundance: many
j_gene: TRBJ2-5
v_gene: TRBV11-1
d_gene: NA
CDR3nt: TGTGCCAGCAGCTTAGCGCAGGGCAGCAGTGAGACCCAGTACTTC
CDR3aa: CASSLAQGSSETQYF

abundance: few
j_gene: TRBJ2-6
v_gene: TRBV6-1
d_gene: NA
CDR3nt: TGTGCCAGCAGGCCAGCCGCCGATGGGGCCAACGTCCTGACTTTC
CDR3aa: CASRPAADGANVLTF

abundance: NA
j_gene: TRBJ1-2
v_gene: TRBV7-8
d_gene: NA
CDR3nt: TGTGCCAGCAGCTCTCCCGGGGCTGCCACCCCTGGCTACACCTTC
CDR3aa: CASSSPGAATPGYTF

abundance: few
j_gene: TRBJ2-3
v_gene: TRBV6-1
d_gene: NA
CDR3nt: TGTGCCAGCTTCGGGACGGGCACAGATACGCAGTATTTT
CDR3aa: CASFGTGTDTQYF

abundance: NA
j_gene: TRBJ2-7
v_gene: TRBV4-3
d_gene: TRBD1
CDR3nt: TGCGCCAGCAGCCCGTTCAGTGACAGGGCAAACTACGAGCAGTACTTC
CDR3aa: CASSPFSDRANYEQYF

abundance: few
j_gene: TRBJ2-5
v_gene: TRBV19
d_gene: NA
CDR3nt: TGTGCCAGTACCCAAGGTACAGGGCGGGGGACCCAGTACTTC
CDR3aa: CASTQGTGRGTQYF

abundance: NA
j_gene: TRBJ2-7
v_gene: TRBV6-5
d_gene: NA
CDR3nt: TGTGCCAGCAGTTACTCGCCATCCGGGGGCTACGAGCAGTACTTC
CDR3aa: CASSYSPSGGYEQYF

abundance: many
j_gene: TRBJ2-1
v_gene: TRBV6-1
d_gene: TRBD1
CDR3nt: TGTGCCAGCAGAACCACAGGGGGCTCCTACAATGAGCAGTTCTTC
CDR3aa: CASRTTGGSYNEQFF

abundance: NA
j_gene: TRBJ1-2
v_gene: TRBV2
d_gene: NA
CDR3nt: TGTGCCAGCAGAGTCCGGGGGGGGGACTTGTATGGCTACACCTTC
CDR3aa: CASRVRGGDLYGYTF

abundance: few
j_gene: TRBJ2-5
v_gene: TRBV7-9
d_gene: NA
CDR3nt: TGTGCCAGCAGCTCCGGGACGGGAGATATAGAGACCCAGTACTTC
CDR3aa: CASSSGTGDIETQYF

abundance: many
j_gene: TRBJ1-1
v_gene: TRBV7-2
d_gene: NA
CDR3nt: TGTGCCAGCAGCGAATTAAGCGCCCTTGAAGCTTTCTTT
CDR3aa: CASSELSALEAFF

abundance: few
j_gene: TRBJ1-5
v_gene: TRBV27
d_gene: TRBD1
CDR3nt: TGTGCCAGCAGCCCACAGGGGCGGAGCAATCAGCCCCAGCATTTT
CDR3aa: CASSPQGRSNQPQHF

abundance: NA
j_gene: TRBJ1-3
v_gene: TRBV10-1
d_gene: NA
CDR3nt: TGCGCCAGCAGTGAGCCAGGGCTCTCTGGAAACACCATATATTTT
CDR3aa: CASSEPGLSGNTIYF

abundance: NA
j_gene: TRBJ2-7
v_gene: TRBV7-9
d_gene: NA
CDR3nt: TGTGCCAGCAGCGAACAGGGAGCTAGCGGAGTCAGCTCCTACGAGCAGTACTTC
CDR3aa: CASSEQGASGVSSYEQYF